This T cell receptor beta chain derives from a study of regulatory T cells in long-lasting Graves disease. Time point denoted: newly diagnosed GD, antithyroid drugs for less than 3 months. PBMC-derived RNA was used for the TCR library. The CDR3 totals 18 residues. Germline V gives CDR1 SGDLS, CDR2 YYNGEE. J lost 5 bases, V lost 0 bases, and 11 bases had no gene match. Many counts were recorded for this clonotype. Arm-PCR of CDR3 regions and iRepertoire HTBI primers were used to build TCR beta libraries. MiXCR was run by TCRdb on the multiplex PCR reads, yielding one entry per CDR3 protein. The sample comprises approximately 460,000 distinct CDR3 sequences, 16% of which are singletons, and approximately 11% rests with the top ten. These data were also filed under a second study, of T cells in Graves' hyperthyroidism and ophthalmopathy.

The chain links TRBV9 to TRBJ2-1, with 10 bases lining up with TRBD2. Sequences were derived from peripheral blood mononuclear cells (PBMCs), sampled at new diagnosis, from a patient treated with antithyroid drugs. The receptor was derived from a woman in her 30s with Graves disease. CDR3 sequence reads: CASSVVPLAGVGHNEQFF. As DNA, the CDR3 is TGTGCCAGCAGCGTAGTCCCTCTAGCGGGAGTAGGCCACAATGAGCAGTTCTTC.